The next 3 T cell receptor beta chains were all read from a single sample in a study of beta chain features in type 1 diabetes. Expressed TCRB transcripts were sequenced, since all the RNA that had been isolated was reverse transcribed. Data came from immunoSEQ multiplex PCR; TCRdb stores just in-frame clones and leaves some out. This sample has hundreds of thousands of clones, with around a sixth found just once. The specimen sequenced was naive CD4+ T cells from blood. The receptors originated from a man between 18 and 29 years old in good health.

This clone turned up a few times. The chain recombines TRBV4-1 with TRBJ1-5, with TRBD1 identical over 7 bases. V gave up 0 bases and J gave up 3 bases; unmatched junction bases: 5. Germline CDR1 is MGHRA and CDR2 is YSYEKL. This CDR3 region has 16 residues. The CDR3 DNA reads as TGCGCCAGCAGCCAAGAAAGGGGGCGAGACAATCAGCCCCAGCATTTT. Translating gives CASSQERGRDNQPQHF.

This clone was detected only a few times. The chain employs TRBV7-3 and TRBJ2-3, with 7 bases matching TRBD1. Trimming removed 2 bases from V and 1 base from J; junction bases left unmatched: 3. The CDR3 has 15 residues. In germline, CDR1 is SGHTA, CDR2 FQGTGA. CDR3 in DNA: TGTGCCAGCAGCTTAGCACAGGGGCGCACAGATACGCAGTATTTT. Translating it yields CASSLAQGRTDTQYF.

The rearrangement links TRBV7-6 to TRBJ2-7; 7 bases map to TRBD2. The V gene end was trimmed by 2 bases and the J gene end by 5 bases; junction bases not matched to a gene: 9. The germline V gene has CDR1 SGHVS and CDR2 FNYEAQ. This CDR3 is built from 15 residues. CDR3 sequence reads: CASSLWGLLEDEQYF. The DNA of the CDR3 is TGTGCCAGCAGCTTATGGGGACTACTTGAGGACGAGCAGTACTTC.